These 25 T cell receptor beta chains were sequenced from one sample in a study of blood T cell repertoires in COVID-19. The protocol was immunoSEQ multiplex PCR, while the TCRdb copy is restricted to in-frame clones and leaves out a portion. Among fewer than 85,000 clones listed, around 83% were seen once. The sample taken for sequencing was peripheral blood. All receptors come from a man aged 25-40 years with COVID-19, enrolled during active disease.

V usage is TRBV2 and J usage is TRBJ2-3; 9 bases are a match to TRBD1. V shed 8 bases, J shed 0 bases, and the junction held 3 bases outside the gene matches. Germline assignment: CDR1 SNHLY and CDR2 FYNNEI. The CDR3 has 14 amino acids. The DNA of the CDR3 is TGTGCCAGCTTACAGGGGGCTAGCACAGATACGCAGTATTTT. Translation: CASLQGASTDTQYF.

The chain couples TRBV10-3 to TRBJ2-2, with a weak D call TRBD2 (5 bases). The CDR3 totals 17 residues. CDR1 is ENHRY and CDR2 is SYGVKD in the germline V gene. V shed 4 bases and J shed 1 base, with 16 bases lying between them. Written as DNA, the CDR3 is TGTGCCATCAGTGTCGAGGGATTGAAGGGGAACACCGGGGAGCTGTTTTTT. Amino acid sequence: CAISVEGLKGNTGELFF.

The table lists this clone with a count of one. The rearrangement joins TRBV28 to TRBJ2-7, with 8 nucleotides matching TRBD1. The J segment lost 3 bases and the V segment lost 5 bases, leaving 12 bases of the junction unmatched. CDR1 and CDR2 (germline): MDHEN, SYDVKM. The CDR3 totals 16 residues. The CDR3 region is CASSPESGQAFYEQYF. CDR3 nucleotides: TGTGCCAGCAGTCCAGAGTCGGGACAGGCCTTCTACGAGCAGTACTTC.

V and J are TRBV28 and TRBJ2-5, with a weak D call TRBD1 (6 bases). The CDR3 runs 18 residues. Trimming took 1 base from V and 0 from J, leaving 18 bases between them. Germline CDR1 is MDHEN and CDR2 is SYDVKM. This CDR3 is CASSLSSLGAADQETQYF. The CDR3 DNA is TGTGCCAGCAGTTTATCATCATTGGGGGCGGCGGACCAAGAGACCCAGTACTTC.

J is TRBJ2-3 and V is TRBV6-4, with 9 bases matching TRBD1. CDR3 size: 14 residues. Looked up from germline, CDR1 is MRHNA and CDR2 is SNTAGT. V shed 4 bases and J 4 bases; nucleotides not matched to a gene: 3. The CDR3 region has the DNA TGTGCCAGCAGTGGGGACAGGGAGGCAGATACGCAGTATTTT. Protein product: CASSGDREADTQYF.

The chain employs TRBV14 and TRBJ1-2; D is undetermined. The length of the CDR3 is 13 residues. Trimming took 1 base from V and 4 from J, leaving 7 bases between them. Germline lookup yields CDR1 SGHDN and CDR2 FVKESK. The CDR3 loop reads CASSQASGYGYTF. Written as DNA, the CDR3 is TGTGCCAGCAGCCAAGCGAGCGGCTATGGCTACACCTTC.

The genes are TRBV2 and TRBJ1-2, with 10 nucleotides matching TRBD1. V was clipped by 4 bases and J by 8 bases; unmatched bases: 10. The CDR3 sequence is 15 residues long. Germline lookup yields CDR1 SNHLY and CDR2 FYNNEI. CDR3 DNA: TGTGCCAGCAGTGGGCCGGGACAGGGGCTTGGGGGCTACACCTTC. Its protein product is CASSGPGQGLGGYTF. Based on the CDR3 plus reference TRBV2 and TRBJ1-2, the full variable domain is EPEVTQTPSHQVTQMGQEVILRCVPISNHLYFYWYRQILGQKVEFLVSFYNNEISEKSEIFDDQFSVERPDGSNFTLKIRSTKLEDSAMYFCASSGPGQGLGGYTFGSGTRLTVV.

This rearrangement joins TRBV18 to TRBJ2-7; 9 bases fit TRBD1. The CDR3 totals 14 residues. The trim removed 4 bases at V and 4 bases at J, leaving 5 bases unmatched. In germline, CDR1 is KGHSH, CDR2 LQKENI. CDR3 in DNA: TGTGCCAGCTCACTCAGACAGGGGGAATACGAGCAGTACTTC. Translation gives CASSLRQGEYEQYF.

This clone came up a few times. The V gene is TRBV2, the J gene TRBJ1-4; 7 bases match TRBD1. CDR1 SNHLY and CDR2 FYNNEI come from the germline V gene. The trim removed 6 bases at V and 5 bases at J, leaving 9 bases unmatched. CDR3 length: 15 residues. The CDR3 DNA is TGTGCCAGCAGGGTGGCGACAGGGTTCAATGAAAAACTGTTTTTT. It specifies CASRVATGFNEKLFF.

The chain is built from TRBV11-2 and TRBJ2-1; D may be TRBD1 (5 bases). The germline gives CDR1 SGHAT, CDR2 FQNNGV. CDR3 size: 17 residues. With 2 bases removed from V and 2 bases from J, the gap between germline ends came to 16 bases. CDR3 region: CASSLQGTGSTYNEQFF. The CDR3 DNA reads TGTGCCAGCAGCTTACAGGGAACAGGATCTACCTACAATGAGCAGTTCTTC.

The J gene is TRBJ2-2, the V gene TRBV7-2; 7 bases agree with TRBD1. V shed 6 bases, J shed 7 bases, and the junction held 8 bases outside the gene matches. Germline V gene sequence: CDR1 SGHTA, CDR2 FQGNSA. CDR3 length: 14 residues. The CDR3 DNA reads TGTGCCAGCAGAGACACAGGGGCGGGCGGGGAGCTGTTTTTT. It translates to CASRDTGAGGELFF.

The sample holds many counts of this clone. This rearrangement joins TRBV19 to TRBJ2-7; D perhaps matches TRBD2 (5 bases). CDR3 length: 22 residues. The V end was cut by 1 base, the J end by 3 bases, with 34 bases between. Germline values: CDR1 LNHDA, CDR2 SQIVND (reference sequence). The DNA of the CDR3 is TGTGCCAGTAGTATAGCCCCCCTGCTTGTCGAATCAAGGAGTAGCGAATTCTACGAGCAGTACTTC. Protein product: CASSIAPLLVESRSSEFYEQYF.

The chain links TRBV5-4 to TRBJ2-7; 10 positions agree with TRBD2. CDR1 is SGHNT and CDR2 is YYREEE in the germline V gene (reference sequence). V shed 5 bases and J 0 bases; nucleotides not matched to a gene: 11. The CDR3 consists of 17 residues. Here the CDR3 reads CASSHRLAGPSSYEQYF. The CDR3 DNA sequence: TGTGCCAGCAGTCATCGACTAGCGGGCCCGTCCTCCTACGAGCAGTACTTC.

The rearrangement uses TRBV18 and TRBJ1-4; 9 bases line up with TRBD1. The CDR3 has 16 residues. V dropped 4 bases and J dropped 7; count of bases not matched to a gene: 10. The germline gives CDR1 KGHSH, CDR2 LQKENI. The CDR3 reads CASSLRQGVVGEKLFF. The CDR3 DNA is TGTGCCAGCTCACTCCGACAGGGGGTAGTGGGTGAAAAACTGTTTTTT.

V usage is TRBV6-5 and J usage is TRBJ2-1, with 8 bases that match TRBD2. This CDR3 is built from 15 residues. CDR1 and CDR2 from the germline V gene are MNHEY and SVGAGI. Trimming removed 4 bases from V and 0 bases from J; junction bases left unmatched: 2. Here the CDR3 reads CASSSSGSSYNEQFF. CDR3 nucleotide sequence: TGTGCCAGCAGTTCCAGCGGGAGCTCCTACAATGAGCAGTTCTTC.

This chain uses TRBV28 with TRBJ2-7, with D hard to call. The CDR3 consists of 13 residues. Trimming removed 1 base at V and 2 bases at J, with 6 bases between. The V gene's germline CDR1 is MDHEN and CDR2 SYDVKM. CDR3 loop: CASSLSSAYEQYF. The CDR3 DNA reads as TGTGCCAGCAGTTTATCATCGGCCTACGAGCAGTACTTC.

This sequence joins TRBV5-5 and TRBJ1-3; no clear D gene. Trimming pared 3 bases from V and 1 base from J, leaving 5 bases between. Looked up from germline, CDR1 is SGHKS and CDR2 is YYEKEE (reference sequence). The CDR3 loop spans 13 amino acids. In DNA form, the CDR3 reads TGTGCCAGCAGCTCCCTGTCTGGAAACACCATATATTTT. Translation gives CASSSLSGNTIYF. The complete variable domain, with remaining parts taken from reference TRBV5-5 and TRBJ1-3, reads DAGVTQSPTHLIKTRGQQVTLRCSPISGHKSVSWYQQVLGQGPQFIFQYYEKEERGRGNFPDRFSARQFPNYSSELNVNALLLGDSALYLCASSSLSGNTIYFGEGSWLTVV.

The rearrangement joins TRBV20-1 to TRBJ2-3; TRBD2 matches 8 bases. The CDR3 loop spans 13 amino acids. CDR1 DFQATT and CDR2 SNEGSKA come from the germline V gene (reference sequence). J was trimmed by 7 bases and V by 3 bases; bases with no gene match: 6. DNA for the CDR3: TGCAGTGCTAGTAAGCGGGAGTCGTATACGCAGTATTTT. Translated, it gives CSASKRESYTQYF.

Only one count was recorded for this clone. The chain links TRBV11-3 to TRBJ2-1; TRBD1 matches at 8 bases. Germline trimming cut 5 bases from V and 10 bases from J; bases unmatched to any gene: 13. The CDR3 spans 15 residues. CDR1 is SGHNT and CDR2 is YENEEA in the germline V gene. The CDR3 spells CASSLGGRGRGEQFF. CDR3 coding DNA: TGTGCCAGCAGCCTAGGTGGCAGGGGGCGCGGAGAGCAGTTCTTC.

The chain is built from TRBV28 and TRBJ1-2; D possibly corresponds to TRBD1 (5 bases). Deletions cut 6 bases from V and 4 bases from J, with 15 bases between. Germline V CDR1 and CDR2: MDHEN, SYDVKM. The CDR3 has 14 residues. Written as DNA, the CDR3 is TGTGCCAGCAGGGGGCAGGCGACGCGCTATGGCTACACCTTC. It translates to CASRGQATRYGYTF.

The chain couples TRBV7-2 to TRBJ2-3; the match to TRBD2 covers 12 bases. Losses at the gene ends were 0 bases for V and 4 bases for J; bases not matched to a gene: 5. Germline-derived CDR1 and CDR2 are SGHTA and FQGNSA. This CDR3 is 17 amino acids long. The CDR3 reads CASSLAASGRGADTQYF. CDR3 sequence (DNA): TGTGCCAGCAGCTTAGCGGCTAGCGGGAGGGGGGCAGATACGCAGTATTTT.

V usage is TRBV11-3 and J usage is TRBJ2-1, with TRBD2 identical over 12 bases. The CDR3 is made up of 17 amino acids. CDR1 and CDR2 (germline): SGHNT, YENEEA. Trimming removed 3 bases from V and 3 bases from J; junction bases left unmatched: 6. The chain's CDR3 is CASSFGLAGTGYNEQFF. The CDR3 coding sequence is TGTGCCAGCAGCTTCGGACTAGCGGGGACCGGCTACAATGAGCAGTTCTTC.

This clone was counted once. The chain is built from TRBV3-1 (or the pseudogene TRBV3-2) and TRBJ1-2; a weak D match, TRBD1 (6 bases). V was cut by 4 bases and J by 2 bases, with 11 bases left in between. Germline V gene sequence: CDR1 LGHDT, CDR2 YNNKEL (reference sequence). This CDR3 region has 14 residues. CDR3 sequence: CASSLRQVNYGYTF. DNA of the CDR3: TGTGCCAGCAGCCTCAGACAGGTGAACTATGGCTACACCTTC.

The CDR3 DNA sequence: TGTGCCAGTAGTCTCGGGACAGGGGGGAAAGATGGCTACACCTTC. This codes for CASSLGTGGKDGYTF. The chain uses TRBV19 and TRBJ1-2; 11 bases are a match to TRBD1. The V gene end was trimmed by 5 bases and the J gene end by 6 bases; junction bases not matched to a gene: 8. The CDR3 runs to 15 residues. From germline, CDR1 is LNHDA and CDR2 SQIVND (reference sequence). The variable domain in full, with the rest retrieved from reference TRBV19 and TRBJ1-2, is DGGITQSPKYLFRKEGQNVTLSCEQNLNHDAMYWYRQDPGQGLRLIYYSQIVNDFQKGDIAEGYSVSREKKESFPLTVTSAQKNPTAFYLCASSLGTGGKDGYTFGSGTRLTVV.

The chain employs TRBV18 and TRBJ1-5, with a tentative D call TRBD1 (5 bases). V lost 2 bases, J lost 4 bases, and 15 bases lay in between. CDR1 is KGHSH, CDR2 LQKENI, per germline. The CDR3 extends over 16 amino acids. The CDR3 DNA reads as TGTGCCAGCTCACCAGGGGCCTTGGGGGGAAATCAGCCCCAGCATTTT. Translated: CASSPGALGGNQPQHF.